This T cell receptor (beta chain) stems from a study of T cell repertoires in cytomegalovirus infection. Study background: Matching HLA type and CMV infection were both indicated by public TCR beta signatures.

TCRdb redid the calling of the reads with MiXCR, one entry per CDR3 protein. The sample lists roughly 320,000 distinct CDR3 sequences, 9.5% seen once, with about 4.5% in the top ten. Germline assignment: CDR1 MNHEY and CDR2 SVGAGI. The CDR3 has 15 residues. General study results and limits: HLA-C-restricted CMV-specific TCR beta clonotypes prevailed in the ex vivo response.

Comment on this clonotype: No antigen is known for it. Compared with germline, one end of the junction differs, possibly owing to a read error.

This receptor was obtained from a human donor in good health (CMV status not recorded). Some clones in this sample may be carry-over from other donors' samples. Sequenced input: PBMCs. The chain links TRBV6-5 to TRBJ2-3; possibly TRBD1 or TRBD2 for D (5 bases each). CDR3 residues: CASSPLRGLPDTRYF. The CDR3 DNA reads TGTGCCAGCAGTCCTTTGAGGGGATTACCAGATACGCGGTATTTT.